A single sample is the source of the 2 T cell receptor beta chains below, sequenced in a study of T-cell memory formation after mild COVID-19. TCRdb independently ran MiXCR on the 5' RACE reads; one entry per CDR3 protein. The sample contains around 530,000 distinct CDR3 sequences, about 22% of which appear only once. The sequenced sample consisted of PBMCs or a T cell subset sorted from them (not recorded which). The receptors shown here come from an adult woman who had mild COVID-19 (a few samples of this study predate the infection). Cell type and time point are not known.

This chain uses TRBV6-5 with TRBJ2-7; 13 nucleotides agree with TRBD2. V lost 3 bases, J lost 3 bases, and 5 bases stayed unmatched. This CDR3 has 16 amino acids. Germline loops: CDR1 MNHEY, CDR2 SVGAGI. The CDR3 protein is CASSYGLAGDIYEQYF. The CDR3 nucleotides are TGTGCCAGCAGTTATGGACTAGCGGGAGATATCTACGAGCAGTACTTC.

This clonotype showed up just a few times. J is TRBJ1-2 and V is TRBV24-1, with 8 bases identical to TRBD1. The V and J ends lost 3 bases and 8 bases, in that order; junction bases with no gene match: 16. Per the germline V gene, CDR1 is KGHDR and CDR2 is SFDVKD. The CDR3 contains 17 residues. The CDR3, as DNA: TGTGCCACCAGTGATCACCCCGGACAGGGCGCTTCGGAGGGCTACACCTTC. It is translated as CATSDHPGQGASEGYTF.